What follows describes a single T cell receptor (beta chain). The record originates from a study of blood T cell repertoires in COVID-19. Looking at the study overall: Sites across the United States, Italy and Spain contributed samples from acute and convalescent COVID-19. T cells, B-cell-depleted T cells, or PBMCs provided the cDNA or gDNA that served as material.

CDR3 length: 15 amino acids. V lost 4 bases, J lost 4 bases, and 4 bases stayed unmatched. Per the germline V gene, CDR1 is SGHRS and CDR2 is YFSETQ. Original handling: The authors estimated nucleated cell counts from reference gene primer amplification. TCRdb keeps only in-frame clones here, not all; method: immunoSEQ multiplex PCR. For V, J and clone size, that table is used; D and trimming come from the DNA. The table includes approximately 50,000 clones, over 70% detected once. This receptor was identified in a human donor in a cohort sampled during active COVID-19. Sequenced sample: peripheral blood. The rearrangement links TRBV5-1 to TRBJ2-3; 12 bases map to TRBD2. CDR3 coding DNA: TGCGCCAGCAGCCCGGGACTAGCGGGCGCAGATACGCAGTATTTT. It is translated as CASSPGLAGADTQYF.